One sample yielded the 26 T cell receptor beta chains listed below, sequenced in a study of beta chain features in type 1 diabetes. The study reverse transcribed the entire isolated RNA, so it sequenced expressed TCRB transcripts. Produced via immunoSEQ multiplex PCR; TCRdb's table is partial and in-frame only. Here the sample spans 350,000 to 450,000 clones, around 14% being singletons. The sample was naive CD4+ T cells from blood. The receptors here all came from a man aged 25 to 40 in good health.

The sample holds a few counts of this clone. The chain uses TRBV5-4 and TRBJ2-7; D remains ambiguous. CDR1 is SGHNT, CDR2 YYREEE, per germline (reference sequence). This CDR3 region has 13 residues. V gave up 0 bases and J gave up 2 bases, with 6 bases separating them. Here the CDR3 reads CASSLGRTYEQYF. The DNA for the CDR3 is TGTGCCAGCAGCTTGGGCAGGACCTACGAGCAGTACTTC.

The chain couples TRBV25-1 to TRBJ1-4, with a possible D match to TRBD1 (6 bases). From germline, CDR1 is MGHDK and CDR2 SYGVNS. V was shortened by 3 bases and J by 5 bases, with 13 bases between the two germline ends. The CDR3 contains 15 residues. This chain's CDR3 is CASSDRGPKNEKLFF. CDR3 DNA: TGTGCCAGCAGTGACAGGGGCCCTAAAAATGAAAAACTGTTTTTT.

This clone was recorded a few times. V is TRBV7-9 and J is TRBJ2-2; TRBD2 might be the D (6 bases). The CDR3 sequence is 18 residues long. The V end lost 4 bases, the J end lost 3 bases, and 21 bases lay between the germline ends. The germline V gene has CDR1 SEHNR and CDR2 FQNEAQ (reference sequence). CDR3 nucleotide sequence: TGTGCCAGCAGCTCCACAAAGGACACCCGGAGGGACACCGGGGAGCTGTTTTTT. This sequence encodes CASSSTKDTRRDTGELFF.

CDR3 nucleotide sequence: TGTGCCAGCAGTTCAGCCCCCGCGACAGATACGCAGTATTTT. Translating gives CASSSAPATDTQYF. The chain recombines TRBV7-2 with TRBJ2-3; D gene uncertain. Trimming left V 6 bases short and J 3 bases short, with 13 bases between. CDR3 size: 14 residues. Germline loops: CDR1 SGHTA, CDR2 FQGNSA. Drawing the rest from reference TRBV7-2 and TRBJ2-3, the complete variable domain is GAGVSQSPSNKVTEKGKDVELRCDPISGHTALYWYRQSLGQGLEFLIYFQGNSAPDKSGLPSDRFSAERTGGSVSTLTIQRTQQEDSAVYLCASSSAPATDTQYFGPGTRLTVL.

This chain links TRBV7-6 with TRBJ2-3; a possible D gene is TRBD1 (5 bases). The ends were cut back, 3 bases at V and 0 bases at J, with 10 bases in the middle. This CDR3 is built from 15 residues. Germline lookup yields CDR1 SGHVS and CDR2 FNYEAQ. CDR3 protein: CASSLGQPSTDTQYF. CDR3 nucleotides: TGTGCCAGCAGCTTGGGGCAGCCCAGCACAGATACGCAGTATTTT.

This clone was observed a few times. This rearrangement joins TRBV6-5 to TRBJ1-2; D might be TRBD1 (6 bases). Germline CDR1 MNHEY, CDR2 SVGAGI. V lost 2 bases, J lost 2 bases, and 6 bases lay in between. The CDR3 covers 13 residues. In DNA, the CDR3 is TGTGCCAGCAGTTACCAGGGGAACTATGGCTACACCTTC. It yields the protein CASSYQGNYGYTF.

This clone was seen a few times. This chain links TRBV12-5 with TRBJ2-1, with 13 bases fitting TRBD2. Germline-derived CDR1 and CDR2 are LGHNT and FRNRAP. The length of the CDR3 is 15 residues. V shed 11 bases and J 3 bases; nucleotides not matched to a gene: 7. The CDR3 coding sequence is TGTGCTTCGGCCGGGACTAGCGGGAACTACAATGAGCAGTTCTTC. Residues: CASAGTSGNYNEQFF.

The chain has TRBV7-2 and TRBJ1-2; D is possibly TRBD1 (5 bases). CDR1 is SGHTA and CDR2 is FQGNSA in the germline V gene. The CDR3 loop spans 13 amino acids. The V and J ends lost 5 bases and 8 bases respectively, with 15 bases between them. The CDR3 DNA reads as TGTGCCAGCAGCCCCTGGAGGGAGGGGGGCTACACCTTC. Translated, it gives CASSPWREGGYTF. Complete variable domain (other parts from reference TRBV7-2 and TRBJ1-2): GAGVSQSPSNKVTEKGKDVELRCDPISGHTALYWYRQSLGQGLEFLIYFQGNSAPDKSGLPSDRFSAERTGGSVSTLTIQRTQQEDSAVYLCASSPWREGGYTFGSGTRLTVV.

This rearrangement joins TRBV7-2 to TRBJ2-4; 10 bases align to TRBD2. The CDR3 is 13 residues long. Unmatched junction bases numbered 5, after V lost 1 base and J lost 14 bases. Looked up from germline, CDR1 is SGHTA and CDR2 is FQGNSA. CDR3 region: CASSLDLAGVEYF. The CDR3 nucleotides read TGTGCCAGCAGCTTAGATCTAGCGGGAGTTGAGTACTTC.

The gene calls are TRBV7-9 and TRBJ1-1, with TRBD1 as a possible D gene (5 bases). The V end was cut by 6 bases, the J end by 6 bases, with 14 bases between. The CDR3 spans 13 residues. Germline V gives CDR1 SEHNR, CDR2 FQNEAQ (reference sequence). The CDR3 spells CASSLKGLAEAFF. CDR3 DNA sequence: TGTGCCAGCAGTCTTAAGGGACTCGCTGAAGCTTTCTTT.

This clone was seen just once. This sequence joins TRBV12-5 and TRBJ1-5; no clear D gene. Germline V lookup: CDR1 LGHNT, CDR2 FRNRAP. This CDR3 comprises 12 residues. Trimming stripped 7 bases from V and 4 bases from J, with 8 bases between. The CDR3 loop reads CASVAGNQPQHF. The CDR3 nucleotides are TGTGCTAGTGTTGCGGGGAATCAGCCCCAGCATTTT.

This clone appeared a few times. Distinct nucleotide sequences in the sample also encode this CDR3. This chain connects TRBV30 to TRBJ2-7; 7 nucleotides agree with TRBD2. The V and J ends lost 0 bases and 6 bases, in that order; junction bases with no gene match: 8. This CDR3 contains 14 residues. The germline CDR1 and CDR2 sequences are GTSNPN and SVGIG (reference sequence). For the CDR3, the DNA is TGTGCCTGGAGTGTACGCGCTAGCGGTTCCGAGCAGTACGTC. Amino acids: CAWSVRASGSEQYV.

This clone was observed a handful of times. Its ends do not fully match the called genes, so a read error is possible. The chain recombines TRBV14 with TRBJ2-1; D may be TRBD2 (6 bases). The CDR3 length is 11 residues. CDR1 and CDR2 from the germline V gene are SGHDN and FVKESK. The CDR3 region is CASSPRRGNLF. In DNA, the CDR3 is TGTGCCAGCAGCCCGAGGCGGGGCAACCTCTTC.

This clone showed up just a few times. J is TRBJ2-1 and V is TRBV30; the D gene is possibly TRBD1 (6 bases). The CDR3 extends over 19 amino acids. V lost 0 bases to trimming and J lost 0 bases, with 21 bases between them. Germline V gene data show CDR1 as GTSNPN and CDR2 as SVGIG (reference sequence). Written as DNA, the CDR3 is TGTGCCTGGAGTGTACGACAGGCAAGTTCAACGGGCTCCTACAATGAGCAGTTCTTC. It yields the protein CAWSVRQASSTGSYNEQFF.

The CDR3 loop reads CASSLEGNYGYTF. The DNA of the CDR3 is TGTGCCAGCAGCTTGGAGGGCAACTATGGCTACACCTTC. The gene calls are TRBV5-6 and TRBJ1-2; D remains ambiguous. The CDR3 length is 13 residues. V was shortened by 0 bases and J by 2 bases, with 5 bases between the two germline ends. CDR1 is SGHDT, CDR2 YYEEEE, per germline.

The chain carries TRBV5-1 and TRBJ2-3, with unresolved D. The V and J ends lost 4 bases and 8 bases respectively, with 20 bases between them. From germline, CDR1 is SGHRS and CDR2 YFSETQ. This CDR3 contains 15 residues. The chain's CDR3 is CASSPDLSSTSTQYF. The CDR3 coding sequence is TGCGCCAGCAGCCCAGATCTTAGCAGTACAAGTACGCAGTATTTT.

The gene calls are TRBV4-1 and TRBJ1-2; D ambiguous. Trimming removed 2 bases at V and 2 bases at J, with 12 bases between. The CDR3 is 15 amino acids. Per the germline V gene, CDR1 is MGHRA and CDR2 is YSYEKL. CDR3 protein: CASSQFSGSNYGYTF. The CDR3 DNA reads TGCGCCAGCAGCCAATTTAGCGGTTCCAACTATGGCTACACCTTC.

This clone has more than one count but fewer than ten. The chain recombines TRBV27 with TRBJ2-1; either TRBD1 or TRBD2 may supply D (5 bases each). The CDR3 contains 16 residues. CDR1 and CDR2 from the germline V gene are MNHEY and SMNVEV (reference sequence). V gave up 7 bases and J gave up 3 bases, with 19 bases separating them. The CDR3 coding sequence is TGTGCCAGCACCCCCGGGGCGGAGCCCGGCTACAATGAGCAGTTCTTC. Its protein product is CASTPGAEPGYNEQFF.

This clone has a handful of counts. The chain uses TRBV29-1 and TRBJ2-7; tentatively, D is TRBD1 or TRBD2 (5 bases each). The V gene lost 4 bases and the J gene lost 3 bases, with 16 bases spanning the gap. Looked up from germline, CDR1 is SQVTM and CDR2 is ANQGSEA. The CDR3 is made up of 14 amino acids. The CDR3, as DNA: TGCAGCGTTGGGGGCAGGGAGTTGAACTACGAGCAGTACTTC. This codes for CSVGGRELNYEQYF.

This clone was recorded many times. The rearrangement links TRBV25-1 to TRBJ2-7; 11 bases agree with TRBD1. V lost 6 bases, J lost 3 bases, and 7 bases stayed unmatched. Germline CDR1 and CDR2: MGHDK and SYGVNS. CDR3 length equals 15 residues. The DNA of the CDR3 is TGTGCCAGCAGCGATACCGGGACAGGGGGCTACGAGCAGTACTTC. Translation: CASSDTGTGGYEQYF.

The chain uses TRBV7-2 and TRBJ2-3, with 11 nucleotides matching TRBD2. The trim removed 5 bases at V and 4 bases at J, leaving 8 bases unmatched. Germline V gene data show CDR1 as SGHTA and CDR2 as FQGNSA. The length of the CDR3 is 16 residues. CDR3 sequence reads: CASSLVRGLAADTQYF. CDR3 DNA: TGTGCCAGCAGCCTTGTTAGGGGACTAGCGGCAGATACGCAGTATTTT.

CDR3 protein: CASSPGTSGITDTQYF. DNA of the CDR3: TGTGCCAGCAGCCCCGGGACTAGCGGTATCACAGATACGCAGTATTTT. The J gene is TRBJ2-3, the V gene TRBV5-4, with 11 positions matching TRBD2. The CDR3 has 16 residues. V was pared by 4 bases and J by 2 bases, with 6 bases of the junction left unmatched. CDR1 is SGHNT, CDR2 YYREEE, per germline (reference sequence).

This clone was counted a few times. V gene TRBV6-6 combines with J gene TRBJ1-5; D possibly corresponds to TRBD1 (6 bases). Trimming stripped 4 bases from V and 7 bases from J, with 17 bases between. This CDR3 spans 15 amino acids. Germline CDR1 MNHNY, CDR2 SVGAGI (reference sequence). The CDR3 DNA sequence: TGTGCCAGCAGTTCCATCACGGGGGGCGTCCAGCCCCAGCATTTT. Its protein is CASSSITGGVQPQHF.

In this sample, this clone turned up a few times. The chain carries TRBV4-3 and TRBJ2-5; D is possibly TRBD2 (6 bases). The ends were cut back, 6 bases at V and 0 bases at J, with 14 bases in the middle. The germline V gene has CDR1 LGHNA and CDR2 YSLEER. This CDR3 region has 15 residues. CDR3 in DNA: TGCGCCAGCAGATTGACGGGAGTTAACCAAGAGACCCAGTACTTC. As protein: CASRLTGVNQETQYF.

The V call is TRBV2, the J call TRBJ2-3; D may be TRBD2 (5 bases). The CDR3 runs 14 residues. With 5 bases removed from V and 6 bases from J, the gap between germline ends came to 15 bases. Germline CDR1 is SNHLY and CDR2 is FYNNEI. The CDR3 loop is CASSLTPGIDTQYF. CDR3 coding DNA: TGTGCCAGCAGTCTAACGCCGGGGATCGATACGCAGTATTTT.

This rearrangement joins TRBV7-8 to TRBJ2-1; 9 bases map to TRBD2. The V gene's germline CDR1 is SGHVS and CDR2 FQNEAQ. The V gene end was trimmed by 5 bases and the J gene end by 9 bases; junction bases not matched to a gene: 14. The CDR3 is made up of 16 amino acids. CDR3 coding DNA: TGTGCCAGCAGCCCTCGCCGAAGCGGGGGGATTCGTGAGCAGTTCTTC. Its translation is CASSPRRSGGIREQFF.